This TCR beta chain was sequenced for a study of vaccination and CD4 T cells after COVID-19. Cultured CD4+ T cells had their DNA profiled by the Oncomine TCR Beta short-read assay. TCRdb reprocessed the PCR reads via MiXCR and lists one record per CDR3 protein. This sample carries tens of thousands of distinct CDR3 sequences, about 68% of them seen once, and the ten largest clones take over 3.5%. Concerning this clonotype itself: Its specificity is not known.

Findings and limits, study-wide: The median proportion of reactive clones detected only post-vaccination in convalescent patients was 75% to 90%.

Treatment meaning: roughly 11-day PBMC culture with coronavirus spike peptide pools or control peptides (ViraFEST assay). Following expansion of antigen-specific T cells with peptide pools, ViraFEST then sequenced TCRs. About 1.8 million PBMCs per well were cultured with 7.5 to 10 IU/ml IL-2 and roughly 10 ug/ml peptide pools. Germline assignment: CDR1 SGHTA and CDR2 FQGNSA. V dropped 2 bases and J dropped 4; count of bases not matched to a gene: 9. CDR3 length: 16 amino acids. Material for sequencing was CD4+ T cells from blood, cultured in vitro. This receptor was obtained from a human donor who had recovered from COVID-19. The V and J genes are TRBV7-2 and TRBJ2-3; 7 bases agree with TRBD1. The CDR3 region has the DNA TGTGCCAGCAGCTTAATGATAGGGGGCGCAGCAGATACGCAGTATTTT. Protein: CASSLMIGGAADTQYF. Variable domain in full (rest from reference TRBV7-2 and TRBJ2-3): GAGVSQSPSNKVTEKGKDVELRCDPISGHTALYWYRQSLGQGLEFLIYFQGNSAPDKSGLPSDRFSAERTGGSVSTLTIQRTQQEDSAVYLCASSLMIGGAADTQYFGPGTRLTVL.